This TCR beta chain came from a study of cytomegalovirus exposure and HLA in healthy donors. Study summary: An early release of data contained 75 million to 90 million unique TCRs, which came from HLA-typed donors. Findings of the study overall: DRB1 had the most TCR associations and HLA-C the fewest, a later analysis found, with rates varying by HLA locus.

Remarks on this clone: Its specificity is unknown.

PCR was performed using 60 Vbeta and 13 Jbeta primers. TCRdb keeps only in-frame clones here, not all; method: immunoSEQ multiplex PCR. This sample's clone table lists about 140,000 clones. The length of the CDR3 is 16 residues. The V gene lost 0 bases and the J gene lost 0 bases, with 9 bases spanning the gap. Germline CDR1 reads MNHEY; CDR2 reads SMNVEV (reference sequence). Sequencing used PBMCs. V usage is TRBV27 and J usage is TRBJ1-5; D unresolved. The receptor's source is a middle-aged man in good health and CMV-seronegative. This chain's CDR3 is CASSLSAAYSNQPQHF. The CDR3 DNA reads as TGTGCCAGCAGTTTATCGGCGGCCTATAGCAATCAGCCCCAGCATTTT.